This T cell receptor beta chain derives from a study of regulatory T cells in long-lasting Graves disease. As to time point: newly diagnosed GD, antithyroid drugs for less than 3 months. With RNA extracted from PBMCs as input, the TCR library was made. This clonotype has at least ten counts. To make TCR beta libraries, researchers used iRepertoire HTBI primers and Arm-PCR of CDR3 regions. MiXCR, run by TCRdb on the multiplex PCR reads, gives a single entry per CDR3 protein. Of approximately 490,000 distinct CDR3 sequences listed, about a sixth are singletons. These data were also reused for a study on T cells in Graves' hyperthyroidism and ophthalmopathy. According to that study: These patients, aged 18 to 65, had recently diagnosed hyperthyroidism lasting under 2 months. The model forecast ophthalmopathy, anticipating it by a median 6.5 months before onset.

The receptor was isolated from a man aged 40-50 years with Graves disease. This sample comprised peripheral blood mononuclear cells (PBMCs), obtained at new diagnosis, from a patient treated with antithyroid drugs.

The CDR3 DNA is TGTGCCAGCAGTAAAAGACAGGGTATGGGTTACGAGCAGTACTTC. Protein sequence: CASSKRQGMGYEQYF. The V and J genes are TRBV27 and TRBJ2-7, with 7 bases that match TRBD1. With 5 bases clipped from V and 4 bases from J, the junction kept 11 bases outside the gene matches. The CDR3 contains 15 residues. The germline gives CDR1 MNHEY, CDR2 SMNVEV (reference sequence).